A single sample is the source of the 24 T cell receptor beta chains below, sequenced in a study of T-cell memory formation after mild COVID-19. Each CDR3 protein gets one entry after TCRdb re-called the 5' RACE reads with MiXCR. The data hold roughly 130,000 distinct CDR3 sequences, with roughly 6% observed a single time. Sequencing was done on a sample of PBMCs or a T cell subset sorted from them (not recorded which). These receptors were obtained from an adult woman who had mild COVID-19 (a few samples of this study predate the infection). Cell type and time point are not known.

This clonotype was counted only a few times. The chain is built from TRBV7-6 and TRBJ2-7; D is uncertain. Germline V gene lookup returns CDR1 SGHVS and CDR2 FNYEAQ. Between the trimmed V and J ends, which lost 0 bases and 0 bases, there was a span of 3 bases. This CDR3 is built from 13 residues. The DNA of the CDR3 is TGTGCCAGCAGCTTAGCCTTCTCCTACGAGCAGTACTTC. Translating it yields CASSLAFSYEQYF. The complete variable domain, with remaining parts taken from reference TRBV7-6 and TRBJ2-7, reads GAGVSQSPRYKVTKRGQDVALRCDPISGHVSLYWYRQALGQGPEFLTYFNYEAQQDKSGLPNDRFSAERPEGSISTLTIQRTEQRDSAMYRCASSLAFSYEQYFGPGTRLTVT.

This clonotype showed up just a few times. The rearrangement joins TRBV10-3 to TRBJ1-1; tentatively, D is TRBD1 (5 bases). This CDR3 is built from 12 residues. Trimming cost V 6 bases and J 5 bases, with 10 bases left between them. Per the germline V gene, CDR1 is ENHRY and CDR2 is SYGVKD. The CDR3 DNA reads TGTGCCATCAGCACCGGGACTACTGAAGCTTTCTTT. Its translation is CAISTGTTEAFF.

The chain joins TRBV23-1 to TRBJ2-7; 10 positions agree with TRBD2. TRBV23-1 is given ORF status, its function remaining uncertain. J gave up 6 bases and V 6 bases, and 17 bases lay outside the gene matches. The CDR3 loop spans 17 amino acids. The CDR3 DNA reads as TGCGCCAGCAGGCACCTGTCAGCGGGAGGGGTACCTGGCGAGCAGTACTTC. This translates into CASRHLSAGGVPGEQYF.

This clonotype was picked up many times. The rearrangement links TRBV11-3 to TRBJ2-7, with 11 positions matching TRBD2. Germline V gene lookup returns CDR1 SGHNT and CDR2 YENEEA. V dropped 4 bases and J dropped 3; count of bases not matched to a gene: 8. This CDR3 has 16 residues. CDR3 bases: TGTGCCAGCAGCTACGGGACTAGCGGAGCCATCTACGAGCAGTACTTC. This encodes CASSYGTSGAIYEQYF.

The sample holds a few counts of this clonotype. The genes are TRBV7-2 and TRBJ1-5; no reliable D call. Germline loops: CDR1 SGHTA, CDR2 FQGNSA. CDR3 size: 13 residues. V lost 4 bases and J lost 3, with 7 bases in between. The CDR3 is CASSSPPNQPQHF. The CDR3 nucleotides read TGTGCCAGCAGCTCTCCCCCCAATCAGCCCCAGCATTTT.

This clonotype was recorded many times. The V call is TRBV6-1, the J call TRBJ1-2; D possibly corresponds to TRBD1 (5 bases). V was trimmed by 9 bases and J by 1 base, leaving 21 bases between them. The CDR3 runs 16 residues. CDR1 and CDR2 from the germline V gene are MNHNS and SASEGT. As DNA, the CDR3 is TGTGCCAGTGACGATCCTTTAGACAGCAATAACTATGGCTACACCTTC. This codes for CASDDPLDSNNYGYTF.

This clonotype was detected many times. The chain links TRBV12-3 or TRBV12-4 to TRBJ1-1; TRBD1 might be the D (5 bases). The CDR3 consists of 16 residues. Between the trimmed V and J ends, which lost 6 bases and 1 base, there was a span of 18 bases. The CDR3 protein is CASRSPLGGTNTEAFF. The CDR3 nucleotides read TGTGCCAGCAGGTCCCCACTGGGGGGAACGAACACTGAAGCTTTCTTT.

The table lists this clonotype with a few counts. This chain connects TRBV7-2 to TRBJ1-2; 7 nucleotides agree with TRBD1. This CDR3 has 15 amino acids. Germline values: CDR1 SGHTA, CDR2 FQGNSA. V dropped 4 bases and J dropped 6; count of bases not matched to a gene: 11. The CDR3 DNA follows: TGTGCCAGCAGCTCCCGTCGGGACAGCTTAGATGGCTACACCTTC. Translating gives CASSSRRDSLDGYTF.

At least ten counts were recorded for this clonotype. The chain recombines TRBV5-1 with TRBJ1-2, with 9 bases fitting TRBD1. Germline trimming cut 4 bases from V and 8 bases from J; bases unmatched to any gene: 6. CDR3 length: 13 residues. CDR1 and CDR2 from the germline V gene are SGHRS and YFSETQ. The CDR3 DNA follows: TGCGCCAGCAGCCTTGGACAGGGGAAGGGCTACACCTTC. Protein sequence: CASSLGQGKGYTF.

The sample holds a few counts of this clonotype. The chain joins TRBV20-1 to TRBJ1-2, with D maybe TRBD1 (6 bases). The V end was cut by 3 bases, the J end by 4 bases, with 21 bases between. The CDR3 has 16 amino acids. CDR1 is DFQATT, CDR2 SNEGSKA, per germline (reference sequence). This CDR3 is CSARVASGEESYGYTF. In DNA, the CDR3 is TGCAGTGCTAGGGTCGCCTCAGGGGAGGAAAGCTATGGCTACACCTTC.

This clonotype was found many times. This chain joins TRBV20-1 and TRBJ2-1; the D is unclear. V was trimmed by 8 bases and J by 7 bases, leaving 12 bases between them. This CDR3 has 11 residues. Germline CDR1 and CDR2: DFQATT and SNEGSKA (reference sequence). The CDR3 DNA reads TGCAGTTCCGACACTGGGAATGAGCAGTTCTTC. This sequence encodes CSSDTGNEQFF.

This clonotype was picked up a small number of times. The chain has TRBV7-2 and TRBJ1-2; D unresolved. V lost 5 bases and J 5 bases, leaving 12 bases between the germline ends. The CDR3 has 13 residues. Germline-derived CDR1 and CDR2 are SGHTA and FQGNSA. The CDR3 nucleotides read TGTGCCAGCAGCCCACGGGTGGGGTATGGCTACACCTTC. Its translation: CASSPRVGYGYTF.

V and J are TRBV30 and TRBJ2-5; 8 bases fit TRBD1. The CDR3 is made up of 13 amino acids. The germline V gene has CDR1 GTSNPN and CDR2 SVGIG (reference sequence). V shed 4 bases, J shed 4 bases, and the junction held 5 bases outside the gene matches. The chain's CDR3 is CAWMDRARETQYF. The CDR3 coding sequence is TGTGCCTGGATGGACAGGGCGAGAGAGACCCAGTACTTC.

This clonotype has a handful of counts. V is TRBV6-6 and J is TRBJ1-6, with TRBD1 matching over 9 bases. CDR3 length: 16 amino acids. Losses at the gene ends were 4 bases for V and 10 bases for J; bases not matched to a gene: 11. Germline lookup yields CDR1 MNHNY and CDR2 SVGAGI (reference sequence). CDR3 protein: CASSLKDRGSGSPLHF. The DNA of the CDR3 is TGTGCCAGCAGTTTAAAGGACAGGGGCTCCGGATCACCCCTCCACTTT.

The chain carries TRBV19 and TRBJ1-5; D not resolved. V was pared by 0 bases and J by 4 bases, with 7 bases between. The germline V gene encodes CDR1 LNHDA and CDR2 SQIVND (reference sequence). The CDR3 loop spans 14 amino acids. The DNA for the CDR3 is TGTGCCAGTAGTATAGACAGCCGGAATCAGCCCCAGCATTTT. It translates to CASSIDSRNQPQHF.

The gene calls are TRBV7-2 and TRBJ2-3; the match to TRBD1 covers 8 bases. J gave up 0 bases and V 3 bases, and 2 bases lay outside the gene matches. From germline, CDR1 is SGHTA and CDR2 FQGNSA. The CDR3 spans 15 residues. CDR3 sequence (DNA): TGTGCCAGCAGCTTGGACAGGGATAGCACAGATACGCAGTATTTT. Translated, it gives CASSLDRDSTDTQYF.

The genes are TRBV7-2 and TRBJ1-6, with a weak D call TRBD1 (5 bases). The germline V gene encodes CDR1 SGHTA and CDR2 FQGNSA. The V and J ends lost 4 bases and 7 bases respectively, with 11 bases between them. The CDR3 is 14 amino acids. The DNA for the CDR3 is TGTGCCAGCAGCTCCGAGGGGAGGAATTCACCCCTCCACTTT. The encoded protein is CASSSEGRNSPLHF. Full variable domain (rest looked up from reference TRBV7-2 and TRBJ1-6): GAGVSQSPSNKVTEKGKDVELRCDPISGHTALYWYRQSLGQGLEFLIYFQGNSAPDKSGLPSDRFSAERTGGSVSTLTIQRTQQEDSAVYLCASSSEGRNSPLHFGNGTRLTVT.

This clonotype has a handful of counts. The rearrangement joins TRBV27 to TRBJ2-1, with 10 positions matching TRBD2. This CDR3 has 15 residues. Unmatched junction bases numbered 8, after V lost 6 bases and J lost 6 bases. The germline V gene has CDR1 MNHEY and CDR2 SMNVEV (reference sequence). The CDR3 region is CASRLLAGPSNEQFF. For the CDR3, the DNA is TGTGCCAGCAGGCTACTAGCGGGACCTTCCAATGAGCAGTTCTTC.

The chain links TRBV11-2 to TRBJ2-7; the D call may be TRBD1 or TRBD2 (5 bases each). CDR3 size: 16 residues. Per the germline V gene, CDR1 is SGHAT and CDR2 is FQNNGV. Trimming removed 3 bases at V and 3 bases at J, with 18 bases between. CDR3 in amino acids: CASSFPRDEHLYEQYF. CDR3 DNA: TGTGCCAGCAGCTTTCCCCGGGACGAGCACCTCTACGAGCAGTACTTC.

The rearrangement uses TRBV18 and TRBJ1-1; D remains ambiguous. This CDR3 is 13 amino acids long. In germline, CDR1 is KGHSH, CDR2 LQKENI. Trimming shortened V by 6 bases and J by 0 bases, and 8 bases separated the two germline ends. Here the CDR3 DNA reads TGTGCCAGCTCCCAAGCCATGAACACTGAAGCTTTCTTT. Its protein product is CASSQAMNTEAFF.

V and J are TRBV5-1 and TRBJ1-4; 9 bases are a match to TRBD1. The CDR3 is 15 amino acids. Germline V gene sequence: CDR1 SGHRS, CDR2 YFSETQ. J was trimmed by 8 bases and V by 2 bases; bases with no gene match: 7. CDR3 in amino acids: CASSFYGQGKEKLFF. The CDR3 DNA reads as TGCGCCAGCAGCTTCTACGGACAGGGGAAAGAAAAACTGTTTTTT.

This clonotype showed up just a few times. The V call is TRBV28, the J call TRBJ2-1, with 10 bases identical to TRBD2. Losses at the gene ends were 6 bases for V and 4 bases for J; bases not matched to a gene: 9. Germline V gives CDR1 MDHEN, CDR2 SYDVKM. CDR3 length equals 16 residues. The CDR3 DNA follows: TGTGCCAGCAGCGCTTCTGGACTAGCGGAATACAATGAGCAGTTCTTC. Its protein product is CASSASGLAEYNEQFF.

J is TRBJ2-7 and V is TRBV5-4; the D is unclear. The CDR3 consists of 15 residues. V lost 0 bases and J 1 base, leaving 11 bases between the germline ends. Germline-derived CDR1 and CDR2 are SGHNT and YYREEE (reference sequence). Written as DNA, the CDR3 is TGTGCCAGCAGCTTGGAGGGTCAGGCTTCCTACGAGCAGTACTTC. The encoded protein is CASSLEGQASYEQYF.

The rearrangement links TRBV6-5 to TRBJ1-2; unclear D gene. The CDR3 runs 11 residues. Germline loops: CDR1 MNHEY, CDR2 SVGAGI. Trimming took off 4 bases at V and 5 bases at J, with 5 bases between the two ends. The chain's CDR3 is CASSSEYGYTF. CDR3 coding DNA: TGTGCCAGCAGTTCAGAGTATGGCTACACCTTC.